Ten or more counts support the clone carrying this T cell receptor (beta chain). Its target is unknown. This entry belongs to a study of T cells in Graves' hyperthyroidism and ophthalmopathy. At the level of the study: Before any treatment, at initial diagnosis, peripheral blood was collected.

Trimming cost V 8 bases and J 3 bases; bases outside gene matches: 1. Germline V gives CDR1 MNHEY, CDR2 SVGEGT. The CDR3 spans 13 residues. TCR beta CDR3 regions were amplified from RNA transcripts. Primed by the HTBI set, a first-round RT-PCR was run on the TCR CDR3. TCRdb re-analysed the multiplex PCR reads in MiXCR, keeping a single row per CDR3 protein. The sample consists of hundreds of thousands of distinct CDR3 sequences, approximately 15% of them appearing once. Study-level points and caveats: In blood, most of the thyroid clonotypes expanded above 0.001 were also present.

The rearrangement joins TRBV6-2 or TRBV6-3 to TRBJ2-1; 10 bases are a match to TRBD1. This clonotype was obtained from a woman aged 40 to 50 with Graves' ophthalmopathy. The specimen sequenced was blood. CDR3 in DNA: TGTGCCAGCGGACAGGGGGTCTACAATGAGCAGTTCTTC. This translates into CASGQGVYNEQFF.